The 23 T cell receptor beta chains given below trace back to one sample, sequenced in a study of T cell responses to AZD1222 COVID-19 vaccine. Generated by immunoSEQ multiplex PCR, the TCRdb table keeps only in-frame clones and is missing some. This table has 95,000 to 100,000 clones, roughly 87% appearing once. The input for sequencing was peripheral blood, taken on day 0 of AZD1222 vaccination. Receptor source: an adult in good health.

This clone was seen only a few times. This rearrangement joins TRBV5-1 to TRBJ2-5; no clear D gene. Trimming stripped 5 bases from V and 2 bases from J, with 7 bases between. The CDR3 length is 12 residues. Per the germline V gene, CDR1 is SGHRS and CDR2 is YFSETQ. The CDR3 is CASSEVQETQYF. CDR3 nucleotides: TGCGCCAGCAGTGAGGTGCAAGAGACCCAGTACTTC.

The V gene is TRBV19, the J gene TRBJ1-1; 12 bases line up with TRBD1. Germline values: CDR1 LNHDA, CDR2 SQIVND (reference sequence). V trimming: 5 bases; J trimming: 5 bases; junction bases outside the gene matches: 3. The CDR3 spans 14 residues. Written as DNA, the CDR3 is TGTGCCAGTAGTCGGGACAGGGGGCGTACTGAAGCTTTCTTT. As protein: CASSRDRGRTEAFF.

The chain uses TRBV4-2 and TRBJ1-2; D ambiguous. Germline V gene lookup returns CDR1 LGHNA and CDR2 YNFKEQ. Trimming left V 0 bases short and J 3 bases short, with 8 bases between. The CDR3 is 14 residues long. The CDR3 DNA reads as TGTGCCAGCAGCCAAGATTGGGGAGACTATGGCTACACCTTC. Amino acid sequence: CASSQDWGDYGYTF.

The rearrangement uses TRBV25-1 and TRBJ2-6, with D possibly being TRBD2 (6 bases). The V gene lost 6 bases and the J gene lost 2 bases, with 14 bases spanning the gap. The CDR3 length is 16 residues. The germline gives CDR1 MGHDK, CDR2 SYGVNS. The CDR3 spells CASRTAGEAGANVLTF. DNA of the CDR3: TGTGCCAGCAGAACGGCCGGGGAGGCTGGGGCCAACGTCCTGACTTTC. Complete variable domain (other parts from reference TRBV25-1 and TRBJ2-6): EADIYQTPRYLVIGTGKKITLECSQTMGHDKMYWYQQDPGMELHLIHYSYGVNSTEKGDLSSESTVSRIRTEHFPLTLESARPSHTSQYLCASRTAGEAGANVLTFGAGSRLTVL.

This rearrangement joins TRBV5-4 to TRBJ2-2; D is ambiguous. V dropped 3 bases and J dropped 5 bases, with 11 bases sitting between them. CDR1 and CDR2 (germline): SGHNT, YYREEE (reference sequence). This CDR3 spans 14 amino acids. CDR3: CASSSPLGTGELFF. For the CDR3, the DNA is TGTGCCAGCAGCTCGCCCCTGGGGACCGGGGAGCTGTTTTTT.

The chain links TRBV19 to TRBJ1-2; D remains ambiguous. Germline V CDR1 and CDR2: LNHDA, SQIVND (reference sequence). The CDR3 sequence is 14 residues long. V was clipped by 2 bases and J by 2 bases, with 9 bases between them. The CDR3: CASSIRSANYGYTF. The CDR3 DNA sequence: TGTGCCAGTAGTATAAGGAGTGCCAACTATGGCTACACCTTC.

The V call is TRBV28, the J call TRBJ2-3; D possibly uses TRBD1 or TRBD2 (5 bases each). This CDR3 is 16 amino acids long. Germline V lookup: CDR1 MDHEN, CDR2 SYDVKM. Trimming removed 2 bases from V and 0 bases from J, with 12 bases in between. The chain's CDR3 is CASSLRVGVSTDTQYF. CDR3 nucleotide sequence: TGTGCCAGCAGTTTAAGGGTGGGGGTGAGCACAGATACGCAGTATTTT.

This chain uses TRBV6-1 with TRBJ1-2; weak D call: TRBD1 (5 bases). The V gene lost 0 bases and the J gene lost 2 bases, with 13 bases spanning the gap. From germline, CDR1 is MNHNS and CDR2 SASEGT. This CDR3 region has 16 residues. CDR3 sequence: CASSEAPPDSNYGYTF. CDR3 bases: TGTGCCAGCAGTGAAGCCCCCCCCGACAGCAACTATGGCTACACCTTC.

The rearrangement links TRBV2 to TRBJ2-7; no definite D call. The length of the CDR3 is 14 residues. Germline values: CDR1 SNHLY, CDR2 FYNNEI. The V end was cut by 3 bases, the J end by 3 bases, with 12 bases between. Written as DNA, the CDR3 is TGTGCCAGCAGTGAGTTTTTTGGGGACTACGAGCAGTACTTC. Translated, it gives CASSEFFGDYEQYF.

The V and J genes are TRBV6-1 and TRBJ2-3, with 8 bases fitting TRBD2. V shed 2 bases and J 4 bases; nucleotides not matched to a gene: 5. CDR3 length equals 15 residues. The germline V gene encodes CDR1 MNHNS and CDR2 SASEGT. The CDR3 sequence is CASSEFGGAPDTQYF. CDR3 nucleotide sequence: TGTGCCAGCAGTGAATTCGGGGGGGCCCCAGATACGCAGTATTTT.

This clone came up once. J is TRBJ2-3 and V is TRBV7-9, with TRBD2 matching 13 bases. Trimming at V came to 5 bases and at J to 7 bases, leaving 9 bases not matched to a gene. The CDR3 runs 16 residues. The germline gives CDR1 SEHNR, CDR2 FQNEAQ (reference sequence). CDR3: CASSLSLAGGRNTQYF. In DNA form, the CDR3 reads TGTGCCAGCAGCCTTTCACTAGCGGGAGGGCGGAATACGCAGTATTTT.

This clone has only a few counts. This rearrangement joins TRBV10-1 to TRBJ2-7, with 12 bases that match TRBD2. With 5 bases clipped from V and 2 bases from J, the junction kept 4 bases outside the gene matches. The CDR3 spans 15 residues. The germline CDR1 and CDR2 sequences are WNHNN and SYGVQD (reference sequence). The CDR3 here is CASSRGLAGPYEQYF. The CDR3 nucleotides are TGCGCCAGCAGTCGTGGACTAGCGGGACCCTACGAGCAGTACTTC.

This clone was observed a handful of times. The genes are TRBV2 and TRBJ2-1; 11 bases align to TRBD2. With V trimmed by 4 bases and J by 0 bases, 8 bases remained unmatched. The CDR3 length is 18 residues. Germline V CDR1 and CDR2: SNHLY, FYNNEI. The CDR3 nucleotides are TGTGCCAGCAGTGTCTCCGTGGGGACTAGCGGCTCCTACAATGAGCAGTTCTTC. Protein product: CASSVSVGTSGSYNEQFF. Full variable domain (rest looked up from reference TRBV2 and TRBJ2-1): EPEVTQTPSHQVTQMGQEVILRCVPISNHLYFYWYRQILGQKVEFLVSFYNNEISEKSEIFDDQFSVERPDGSNFTLKIRSTKLEDSAMYFCASSVSVGTSGSYNEQFFGPGTRLTVL.

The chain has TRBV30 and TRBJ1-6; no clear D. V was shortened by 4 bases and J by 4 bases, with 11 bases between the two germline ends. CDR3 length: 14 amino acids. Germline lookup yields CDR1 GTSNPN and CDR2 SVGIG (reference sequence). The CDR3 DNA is TGTGCCTGGACCCCGGGCGCTTATAATTCACCCCTCCACTTT. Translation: CAWTPGAYNSPLHF.

CDR3 in DNA: TGTGCCAGCAGCCGATTTGGACTAGCGGGAGTATCCAATGAGCAGTTCTTC. Protein: CASSRFGLAGVSNEQFF. The V gene is TRBV21-1, the J gene TRBJ2-1; TRBD2 is taken as the D call from the table, unchecked against the DNA. TRBV21-1 counts as a pseudogene. The CDR3 runs to 17 residues.

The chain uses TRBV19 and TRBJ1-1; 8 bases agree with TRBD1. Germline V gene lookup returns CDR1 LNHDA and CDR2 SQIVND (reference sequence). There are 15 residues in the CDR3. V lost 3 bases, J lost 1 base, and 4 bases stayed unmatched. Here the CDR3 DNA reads TGTGCCAGTAGTATGGCAGGGGGCCGGAACACTGAAGCTTTCTTT. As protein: CASSMAGGRNTEAFF.

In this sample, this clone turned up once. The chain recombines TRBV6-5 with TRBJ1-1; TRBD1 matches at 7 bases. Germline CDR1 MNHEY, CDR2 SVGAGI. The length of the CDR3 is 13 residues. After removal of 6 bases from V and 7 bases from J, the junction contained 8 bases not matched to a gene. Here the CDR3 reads CASRLDRDFEAFF. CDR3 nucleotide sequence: TGTGCCAGCAGACTCGACAGGGACTTTGAAGCTTTCTTT.

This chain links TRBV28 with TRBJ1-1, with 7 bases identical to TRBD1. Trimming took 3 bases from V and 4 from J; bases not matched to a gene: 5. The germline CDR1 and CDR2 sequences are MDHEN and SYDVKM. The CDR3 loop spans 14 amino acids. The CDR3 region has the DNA TGTGCCAGCAGTTTGAGTCAGGGGGGCACTGAAGCTTTCTTT. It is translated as CASSLSQGGTEAFF.

The CDR3 reads CASSLPLALLSYNEQFF. The DNA of the CDR3 is TGCGCCAGCAGCCTCCCTCTCGCGTTGCTATCCTACAATGAGCAGTTCTTC. This chain connects TRBV4-1 to TRBJ2-1; D is unclear. V lost 4 bases and J lost 1, with 17 bases in between. This CDR3 comprises 17 residues. Germline V gene data show CDR1 as MGHRA and CDR2 as YSYEKL.

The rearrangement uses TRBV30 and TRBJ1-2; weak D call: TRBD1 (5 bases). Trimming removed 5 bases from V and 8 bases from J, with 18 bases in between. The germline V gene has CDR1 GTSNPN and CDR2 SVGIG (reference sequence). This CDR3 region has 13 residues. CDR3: CAWAPGTSEGYTF. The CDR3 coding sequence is TGTGCCTGGGCACCGGGGACCTCCGAGGGCTACACCTTC.

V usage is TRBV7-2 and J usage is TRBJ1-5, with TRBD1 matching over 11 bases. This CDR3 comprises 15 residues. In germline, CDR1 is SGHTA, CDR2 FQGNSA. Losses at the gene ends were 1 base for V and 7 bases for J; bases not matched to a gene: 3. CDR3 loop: CASSLGTGGQQPQHF. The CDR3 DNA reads TGTGCCAGCAGCTTAGGGACAGGGGGCCAACAGCCCCAGCATTTT.

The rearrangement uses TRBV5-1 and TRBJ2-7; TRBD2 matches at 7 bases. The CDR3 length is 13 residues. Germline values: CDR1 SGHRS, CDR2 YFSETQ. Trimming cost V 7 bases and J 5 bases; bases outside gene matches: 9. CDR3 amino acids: CASAGRAGDEQYF. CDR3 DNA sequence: TGCGCCAGCGCGGGGAGGGCCGGGGACGAGCAGTACTTC.

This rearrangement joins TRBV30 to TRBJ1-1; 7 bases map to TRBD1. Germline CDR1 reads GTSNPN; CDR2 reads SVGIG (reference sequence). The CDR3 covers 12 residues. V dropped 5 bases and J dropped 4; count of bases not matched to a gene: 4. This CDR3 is CAWDRVITEAFF. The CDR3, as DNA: TGTGCCTGGGACAGGGTAATCACTGAAGCTTTCTTT. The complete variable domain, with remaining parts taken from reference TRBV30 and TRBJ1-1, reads SQTIHQWPATLVQPVGSPLSLECTVEGTSNPNLYWYRQAAGRGLQLLFYSVGIGQISSEVPQNLSASRPQDRQFILSSKKLLLSDSGFYLCAWDRVITEAFFGQGTRLTVV.